This T cell receptor beta chain comes out of a study of blood T cell repertoires in COVID-19. This clone was seen only once. The CDR3 length is 14 residues. V was cut by 3 bases and J by 7 bases, with 10 bases left in between. Germline assignment: CDR1 MNHEY and CDR2 SMNVEV (reference sequence). Data came from immunoSEQ multiplex PCR; TCRdb stores just in-frame clones and leaves some out. The table includes 280,000 or so clones, 70% to 90% detected once. This clonotype was sampled from a man younger than 30 with active or convalescent COVID-19. The sample taken for sequencing was peripheral blood. The chain combines TRBV27 with TRBJ1-6, with a weak D call TRBD1 (5 bases). The CDR3, as DNA: TGTGCCAGCAGTTTCCAAGGGGCGAATTCACCCCTCCACTTT. Translation: CASSFQGANSPLHF.